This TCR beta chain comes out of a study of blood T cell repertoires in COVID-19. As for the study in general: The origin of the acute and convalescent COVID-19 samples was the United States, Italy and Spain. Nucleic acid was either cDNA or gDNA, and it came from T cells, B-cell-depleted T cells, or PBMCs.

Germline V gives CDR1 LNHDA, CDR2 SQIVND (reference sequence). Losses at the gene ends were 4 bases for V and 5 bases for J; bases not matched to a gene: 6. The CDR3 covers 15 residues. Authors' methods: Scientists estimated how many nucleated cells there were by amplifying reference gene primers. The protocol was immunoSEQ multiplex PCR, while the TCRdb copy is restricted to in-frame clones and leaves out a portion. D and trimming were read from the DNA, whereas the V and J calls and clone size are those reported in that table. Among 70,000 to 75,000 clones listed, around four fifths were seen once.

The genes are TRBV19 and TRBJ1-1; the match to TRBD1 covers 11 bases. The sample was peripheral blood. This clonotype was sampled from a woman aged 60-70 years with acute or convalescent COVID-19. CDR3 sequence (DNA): TGTGCCAGTAGTACCTGGACAGGGGGCAAAACTGAAGCTTTCTTT. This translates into CASSTWTGGKTEAFF. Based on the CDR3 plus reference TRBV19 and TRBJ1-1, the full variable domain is DGGITQSPKYLFRKEGQNVTLSCEQNLNHDAMYWYRQDPGQGLRLIYYSQIVNDFQKGDIAEGYSVSREKKESFPLTVTSAQKNPTAFYLCASSTWTGGKTEAFFGQGTRLTVV.